The sequence of this TCR beta chain was determined in a study of beta chain features in type 1 diabetes. Study at large: The patients were much like the healthy donors in age, gender and cell yields.

The sequenced template was cDNA made from the entire isolated RNA. Naive, central memory and regulatory T cell samples produced a mean of about 3.5 million reads. Profiled with immunoSEQ multiplex PCR; TCRdb holds only in-frame clones, not every one. The sample comprises about 390,000 clones, around a tenth of which are singletons, and about 0.6% rests with the top ten. Of note for this clone: Its specificity is not known.

CDR1 SEHNR and CDR2 FQNEAQ come from the germline V gene (reference sequence). The CDR3 is 14 amino acids. Between the trimmed V and J ends, which lost 5 bases and 3 bases, there was a span of 14 bases. Study-wide points: Healthy donors had naive, central memory and Treg TCRB repertoires that appeared less similar than those seen among patients. There were fewer insertions and more deletions at the VDJ junctions of type 1 diabetes patients. TCRB CDR3s were moderately but significantly shorter in Type 1 diabetes patients in all four CD4+ subsets.

This rearrangement joins TRBV7-9 to TRBJ2-7; the D call may be TRBD1 or TRBD2 (5 bases each). Sequences were obtained from central memory CD4+ T cells from blood. This sequence originates from a young man with type 1 diabetes. The CDR3 DNA is TGTGCCAGCAGCCCCCGTGGGGGAAACTACGAGCAGTACTTC. Protein sequence: CASSPRGGNYEQYF.